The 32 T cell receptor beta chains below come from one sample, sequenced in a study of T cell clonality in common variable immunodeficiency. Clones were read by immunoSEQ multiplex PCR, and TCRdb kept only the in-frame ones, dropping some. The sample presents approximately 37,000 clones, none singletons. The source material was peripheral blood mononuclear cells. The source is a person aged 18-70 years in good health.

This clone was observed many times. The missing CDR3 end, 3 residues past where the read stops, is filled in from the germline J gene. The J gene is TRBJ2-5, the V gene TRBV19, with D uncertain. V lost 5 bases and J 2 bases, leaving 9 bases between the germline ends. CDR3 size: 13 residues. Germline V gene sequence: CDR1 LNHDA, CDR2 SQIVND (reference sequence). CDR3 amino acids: CASSRSRQETQYF. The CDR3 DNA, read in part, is TGTGCCAGTAGTCGATCGCGGCAAGAGACC.

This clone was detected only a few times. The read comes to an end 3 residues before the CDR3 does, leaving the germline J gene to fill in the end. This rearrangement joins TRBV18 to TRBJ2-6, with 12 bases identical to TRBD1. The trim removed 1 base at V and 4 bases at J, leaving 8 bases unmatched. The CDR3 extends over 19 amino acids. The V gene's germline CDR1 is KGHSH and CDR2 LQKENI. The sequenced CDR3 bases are TGTGCCAGCTCACCACTAGGGACAGGGGGCGAGTCGGGGGCCAACGTC. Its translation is CASSPLGTGGESGANV. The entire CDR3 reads CASSPLGTGGESGANVLTF.

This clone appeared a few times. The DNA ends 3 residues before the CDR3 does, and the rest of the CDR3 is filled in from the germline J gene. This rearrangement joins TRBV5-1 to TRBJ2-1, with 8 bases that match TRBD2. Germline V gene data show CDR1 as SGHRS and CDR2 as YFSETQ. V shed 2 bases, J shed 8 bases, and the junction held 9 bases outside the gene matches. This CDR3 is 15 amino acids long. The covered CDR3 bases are TGCGCCAGCAGCTTAATAACGGGGGGGCCCGATGAG. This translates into CASSLITGGPDE. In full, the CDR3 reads CASSLITGGPDEQFF.

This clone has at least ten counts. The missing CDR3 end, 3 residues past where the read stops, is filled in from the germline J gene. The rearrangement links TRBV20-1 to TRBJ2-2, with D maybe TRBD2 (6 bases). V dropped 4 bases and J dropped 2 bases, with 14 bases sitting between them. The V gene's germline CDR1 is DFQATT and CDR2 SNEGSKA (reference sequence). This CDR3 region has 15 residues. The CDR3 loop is CSATSVYRNTGELFF. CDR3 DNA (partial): TGCAGTGCTACTAGCGTTTACCGAAACACCGGGGAG.

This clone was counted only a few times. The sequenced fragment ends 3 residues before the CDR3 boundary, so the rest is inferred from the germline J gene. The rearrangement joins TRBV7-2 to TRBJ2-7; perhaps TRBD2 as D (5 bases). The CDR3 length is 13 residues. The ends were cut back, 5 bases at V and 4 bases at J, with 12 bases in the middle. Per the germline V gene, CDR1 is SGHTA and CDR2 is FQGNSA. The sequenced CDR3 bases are TGTGCCAGCAGCACGAGGGTCTTATACGAG. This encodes CASSTRVLYE. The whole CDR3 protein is CASSTRVLYEQYF.

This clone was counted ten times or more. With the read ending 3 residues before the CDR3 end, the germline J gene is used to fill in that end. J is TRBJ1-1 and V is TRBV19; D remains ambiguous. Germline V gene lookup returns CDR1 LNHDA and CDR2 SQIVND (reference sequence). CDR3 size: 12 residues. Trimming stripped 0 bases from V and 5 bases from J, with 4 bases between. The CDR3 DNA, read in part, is TGTGCCAGTAGTATAGATCAAACTGAA. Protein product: CASSIDQTE. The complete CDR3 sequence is CASSIDQTEAFF.

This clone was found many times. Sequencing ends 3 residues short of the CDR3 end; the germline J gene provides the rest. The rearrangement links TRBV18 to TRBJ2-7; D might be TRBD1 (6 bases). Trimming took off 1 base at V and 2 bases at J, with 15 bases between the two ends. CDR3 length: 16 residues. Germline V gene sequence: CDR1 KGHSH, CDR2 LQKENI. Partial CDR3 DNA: TGTGCCAGCTCACCACTGGGGTCTGGGGGCGCCTACGAG. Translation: CASSPLGSGGAYE. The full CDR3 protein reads CASSPLGSGGAYEQYF.

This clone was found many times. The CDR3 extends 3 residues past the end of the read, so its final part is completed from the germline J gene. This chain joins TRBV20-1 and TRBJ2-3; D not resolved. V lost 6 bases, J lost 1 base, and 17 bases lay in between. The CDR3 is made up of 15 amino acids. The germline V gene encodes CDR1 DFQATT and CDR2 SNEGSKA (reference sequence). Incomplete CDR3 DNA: TGCAGTGCCCCGTGGAGCGAGGCTGGCACAGATACG. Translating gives CSAPWSEAGTDT. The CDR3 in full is CSAPWSEAGTDTQYF.

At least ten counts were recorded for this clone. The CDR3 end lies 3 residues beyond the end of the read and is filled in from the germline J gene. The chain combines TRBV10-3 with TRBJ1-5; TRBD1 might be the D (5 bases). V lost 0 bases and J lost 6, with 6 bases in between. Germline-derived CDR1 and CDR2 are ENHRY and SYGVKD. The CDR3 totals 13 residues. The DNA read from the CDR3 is TGTGCCATCAGTGAGTCGGGGGGTCAGCCC. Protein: CAISESGGQP. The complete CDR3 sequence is CAISESGGQPQHF.

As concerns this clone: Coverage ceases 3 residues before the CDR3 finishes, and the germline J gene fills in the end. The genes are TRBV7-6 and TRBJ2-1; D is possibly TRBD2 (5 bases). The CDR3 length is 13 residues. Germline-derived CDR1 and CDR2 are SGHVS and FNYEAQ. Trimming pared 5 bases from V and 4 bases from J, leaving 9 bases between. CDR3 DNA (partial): TGTGCCAGCAGCACACTAGTTTACAATGAG. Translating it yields CASSTLVYNE. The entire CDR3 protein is CASSTLVYNEQFF. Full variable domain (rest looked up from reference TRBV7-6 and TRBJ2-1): GAGVSQSPRYKVTKRGQDVALRCDPISGHVSLYWYRQALGQGPEFLTYFNYEAQQDKSGLPNDRFSAERPEGSISTLTIQRTEQRDSAMYRCASSTLVYNEQFFGPGTRLTVL.

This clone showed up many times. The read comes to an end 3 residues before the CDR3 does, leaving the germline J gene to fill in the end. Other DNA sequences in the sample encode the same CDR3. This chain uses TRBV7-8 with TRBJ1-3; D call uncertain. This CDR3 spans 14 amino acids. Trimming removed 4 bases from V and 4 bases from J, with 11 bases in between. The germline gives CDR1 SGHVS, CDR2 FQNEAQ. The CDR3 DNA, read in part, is TGTGCCAGCAGCTCGCTAGTATCCGGAAACACC. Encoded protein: CASSSLVSGNT. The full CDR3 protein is CASSSLVSGNTIYF. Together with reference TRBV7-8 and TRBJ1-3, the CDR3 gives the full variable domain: GAGVSQSPRYKVAKRGQDVALRCDPISGHVSLFWYQQALGQGPEFLTYFQNEAQLDKSGLPSDRFFAERPEGSVSTLKIQRTQQEDSAVYLCASSSLVSGNTIYFGEGSWLTVV.

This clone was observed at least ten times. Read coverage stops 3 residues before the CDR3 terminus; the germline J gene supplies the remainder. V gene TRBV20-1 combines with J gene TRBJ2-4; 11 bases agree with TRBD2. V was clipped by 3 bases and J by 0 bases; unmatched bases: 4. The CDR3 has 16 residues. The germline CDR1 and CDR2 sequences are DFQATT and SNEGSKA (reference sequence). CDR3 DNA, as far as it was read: TGCAGTGCTAGCCTAGCGGGGGGTCCAGCCAAAAACATT. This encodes CSASLAGGPAKNI. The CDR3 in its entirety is CSASLAGGPAKNIQYF.

The covered CDR3 bases are TGCAGCGTTGAACGGTTGGGACAGGGAGGCGAG. Amino acids: CSVERLGQGGE. The entire CDR3 reads CSVERLGQGGEQYF. This sequence joins TRBV29-1 and TRBJ2-7; TRBD1 agrees at 9 bases. Sequencing ends 3 residues short of the CDR3 end; the germline J gene provides the rest. The CDR3 has 14 residues. In germline, CDR1 is SQVTM, CDR2 ANQGSEA. V lost 2 bases, J lost 6 bases, and 8 bases stayed unmatched.

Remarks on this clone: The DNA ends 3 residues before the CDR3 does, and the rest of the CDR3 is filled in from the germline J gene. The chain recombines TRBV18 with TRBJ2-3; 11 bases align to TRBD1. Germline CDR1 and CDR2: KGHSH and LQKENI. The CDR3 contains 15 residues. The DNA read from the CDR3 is TGTGCCAGCTCACGGGGACAGGGGGGCCAAGAGACG. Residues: CASSRGQGGQET. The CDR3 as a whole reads CASSRGQGGQETQYF.

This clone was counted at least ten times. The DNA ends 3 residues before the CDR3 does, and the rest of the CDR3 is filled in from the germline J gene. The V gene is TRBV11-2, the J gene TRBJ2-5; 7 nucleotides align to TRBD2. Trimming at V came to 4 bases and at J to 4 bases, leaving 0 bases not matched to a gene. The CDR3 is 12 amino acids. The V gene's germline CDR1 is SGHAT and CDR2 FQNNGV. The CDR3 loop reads CASSWGGETQYF. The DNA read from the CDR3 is TGTGCCAGCAGCTGGGGGGGAGAGACC.

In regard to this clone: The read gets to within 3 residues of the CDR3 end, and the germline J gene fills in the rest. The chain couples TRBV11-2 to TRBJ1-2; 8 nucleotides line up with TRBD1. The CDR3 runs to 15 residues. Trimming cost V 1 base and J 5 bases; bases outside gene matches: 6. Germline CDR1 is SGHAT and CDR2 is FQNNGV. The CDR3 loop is CASSLGYDRGYGYTF. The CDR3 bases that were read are TGTGCCAGCAGCTTAGGATATGACAGGGGTTATGGC.

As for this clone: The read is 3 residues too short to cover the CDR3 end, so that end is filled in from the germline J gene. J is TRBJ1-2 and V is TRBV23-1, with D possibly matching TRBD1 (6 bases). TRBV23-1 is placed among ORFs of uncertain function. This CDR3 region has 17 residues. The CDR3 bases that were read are TGCGCCAGCTCCGAGGCGGGGGCGGGACTAGCGACCTACGAC. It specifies CASSEAGAGLATYD. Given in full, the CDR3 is CASSEAGAGLATYDYTF.

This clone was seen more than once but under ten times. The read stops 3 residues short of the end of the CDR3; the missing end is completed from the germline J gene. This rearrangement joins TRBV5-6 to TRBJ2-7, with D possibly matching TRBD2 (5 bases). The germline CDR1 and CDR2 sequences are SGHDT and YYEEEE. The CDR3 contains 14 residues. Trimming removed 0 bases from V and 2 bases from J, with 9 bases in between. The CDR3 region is CASSLGRAAYEQYF. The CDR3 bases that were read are TGTGCCAGCAGCTTGGGGCGGGCCGCCTACGAG.

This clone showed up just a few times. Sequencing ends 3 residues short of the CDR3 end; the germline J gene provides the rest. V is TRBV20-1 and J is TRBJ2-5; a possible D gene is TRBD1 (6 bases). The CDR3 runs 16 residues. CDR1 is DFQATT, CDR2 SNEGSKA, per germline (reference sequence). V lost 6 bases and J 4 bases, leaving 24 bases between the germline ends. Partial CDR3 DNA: TGCAGTGCCATTAGACCCGGACAGACCGATAGAGAGACC. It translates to CSAIRPGQTDRET. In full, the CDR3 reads CSAIRPGQTDRETQYF.

Incomplete CDR3 DNA: TGTGCCTGGAGTGTATCCCGGACAGGGGGGAGGACTAATGAAAAA. Its protein product is CAWSVSRTGGRTNEK. The CDR3 as a whole reads CAWSVSRTGGRTNEKLFF. The chain links TRBV30 to TRBJ1-4, with 10 positions matching TRBD1. The DNA ends 3 residues before the CDR3 does, and the rest of the CDR3 is filled in from the germline J gene. The CDR3 runs 18 residues. V gave up 0 bases and J gave up 2 bases; unmatched junction bases: 9. Germline loops: CDR1 GTSNPN, CDR2 SVGIG (reference sequence).

CDR3 bases read: TGTGCCAGCAGCTCTGGACAGGGGAGCACAGATACG. Translated: CASSSGQGSTDT. The full CDR3 protein reads CASSSGQGSTDTQYF. The chain uses TRBV5-5 and TRBJ2-3; 9 bases line up with TRBD1. The read gets to within 3 residues of the CDR3 end, and the germline J gene fills in the rest. Germline V gene data show CDR1 as SGHKS and CDR2 as YYEKEE (reference sequence). Germline trimming cut 3 bases from V and 0 bases from J; bases unmatched to any gene: 2. The CDR3 has 15 amino acids.

CDR3 bases read: TGTGCCAGCAGGAGGGACATGCTTACGGAA. It codes for CASRRDMLTE. The complete CDR3 reads CASRRDMLTEAFF. The genes are TRBV7-9 and TRBJ1-1, with a possible D match to TRBD1 (6 bases). The sequence runs out 3 residues before the end of the CDR3; the remainder is reconstructed from the germline J gene. The CDR3 length is 13 residues. The germline CDR1 and CDR2 sequences are SEHNR and FQNEAQ (reference sequence).

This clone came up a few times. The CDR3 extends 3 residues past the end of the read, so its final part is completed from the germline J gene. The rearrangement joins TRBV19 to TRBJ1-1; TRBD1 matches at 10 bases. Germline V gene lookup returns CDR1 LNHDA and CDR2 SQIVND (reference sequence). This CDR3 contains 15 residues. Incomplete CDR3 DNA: TGTGCCAGTAGTACTACCCCGGGACAGGGGTGGGGA. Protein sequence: CASSTTPGQGWG. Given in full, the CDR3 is CASSTTPGQGWGAFF.

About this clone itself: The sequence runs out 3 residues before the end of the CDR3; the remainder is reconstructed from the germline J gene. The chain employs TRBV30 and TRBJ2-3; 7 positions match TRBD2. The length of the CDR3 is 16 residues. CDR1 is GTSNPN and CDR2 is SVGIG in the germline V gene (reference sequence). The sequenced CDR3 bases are TGTGCCTGGACCACGCCCGGGGGGTTCCTCCAAGAGACG. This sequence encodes CAWTTPGGFLQET. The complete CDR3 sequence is CAWTTPGGFLQETQYF.

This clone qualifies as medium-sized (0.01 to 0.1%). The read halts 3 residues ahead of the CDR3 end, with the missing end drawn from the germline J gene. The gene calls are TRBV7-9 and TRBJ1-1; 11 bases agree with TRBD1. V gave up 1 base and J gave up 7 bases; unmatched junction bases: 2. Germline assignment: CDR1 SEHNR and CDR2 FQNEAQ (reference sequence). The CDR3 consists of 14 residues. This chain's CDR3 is CASSLGTGGREAFF. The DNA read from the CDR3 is TGTGCCAGCAGCTTAGGGACAGGGGGCCGTGAA.

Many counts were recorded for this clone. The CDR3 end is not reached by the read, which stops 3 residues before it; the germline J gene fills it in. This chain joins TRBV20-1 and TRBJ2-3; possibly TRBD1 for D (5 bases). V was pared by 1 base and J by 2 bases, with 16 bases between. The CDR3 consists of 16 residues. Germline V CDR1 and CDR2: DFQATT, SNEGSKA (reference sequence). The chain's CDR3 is CSARGGDRQLTDTQYF. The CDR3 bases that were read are TGCAGTGCTAGAGGGGGCGACCGCCAACTCACAGATACG.

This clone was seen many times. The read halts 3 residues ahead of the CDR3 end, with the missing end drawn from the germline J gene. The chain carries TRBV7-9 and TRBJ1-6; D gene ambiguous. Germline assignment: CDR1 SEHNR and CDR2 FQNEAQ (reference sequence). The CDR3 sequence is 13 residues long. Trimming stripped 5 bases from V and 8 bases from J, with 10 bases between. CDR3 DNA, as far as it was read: TGTGCCAGCAGCCCCCTCCCCGATTCACCC. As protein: CASSPLPDSP. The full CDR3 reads CASSPLPDSPLHF.

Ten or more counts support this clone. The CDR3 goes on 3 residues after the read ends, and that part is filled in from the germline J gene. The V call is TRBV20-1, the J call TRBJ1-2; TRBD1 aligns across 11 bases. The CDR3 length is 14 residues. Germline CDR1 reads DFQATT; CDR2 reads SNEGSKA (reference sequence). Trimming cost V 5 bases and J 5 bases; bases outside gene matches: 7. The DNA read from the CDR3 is TGCAGTGCTTACGGACAGGGGGCGCGGTATGGC. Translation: CSAYGQGARYG. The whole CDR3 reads CSAYGQGARYGYTF.

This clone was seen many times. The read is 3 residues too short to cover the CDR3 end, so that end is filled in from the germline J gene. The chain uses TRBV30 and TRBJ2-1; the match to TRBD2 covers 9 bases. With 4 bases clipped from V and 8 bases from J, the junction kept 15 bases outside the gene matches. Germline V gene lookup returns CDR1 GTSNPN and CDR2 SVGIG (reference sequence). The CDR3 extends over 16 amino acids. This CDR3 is CAWIPRPRLAVDEQFF. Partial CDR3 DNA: TGTGCCTGGATCCCTCGGCCGAGACTAGCGGTCGATGAG.

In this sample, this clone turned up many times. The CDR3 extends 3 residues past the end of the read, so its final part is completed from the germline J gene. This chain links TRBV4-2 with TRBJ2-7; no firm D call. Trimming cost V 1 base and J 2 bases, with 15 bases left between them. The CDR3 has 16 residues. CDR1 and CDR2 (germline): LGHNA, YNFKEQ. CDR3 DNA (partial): TGTGCCAGCAGCCAAGGGCAGGAAACTCCTCCCTACGAG. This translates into CASSQGQETPPYE. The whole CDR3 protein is CASSQGQETPPYEQYF.

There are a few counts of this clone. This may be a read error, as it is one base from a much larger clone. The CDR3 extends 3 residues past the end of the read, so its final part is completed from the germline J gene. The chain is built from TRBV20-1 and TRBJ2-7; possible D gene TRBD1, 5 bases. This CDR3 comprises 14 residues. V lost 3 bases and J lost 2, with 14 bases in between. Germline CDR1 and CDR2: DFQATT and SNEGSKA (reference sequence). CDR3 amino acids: CSARSGHRTYEQYF. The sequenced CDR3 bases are TGCAGTGCTAGGTCAGGACACCGAACCTACGAG.

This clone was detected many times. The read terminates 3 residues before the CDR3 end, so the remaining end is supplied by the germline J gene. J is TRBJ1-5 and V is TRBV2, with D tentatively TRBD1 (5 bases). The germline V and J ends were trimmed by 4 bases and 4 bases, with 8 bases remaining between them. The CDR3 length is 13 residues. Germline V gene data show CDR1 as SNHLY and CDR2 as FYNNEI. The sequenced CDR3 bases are TGTGCCAGCAGTGGGGCAGGGAATCAGCCC. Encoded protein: CASSGAGNQP. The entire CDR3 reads CASSGAGNQPQHF.